Following are 32 T cell receptor beta chains from one sample sequenced in a study of cytomegalovirus exposure and HLA in healthy donors (dated by TCRdb to the late 2010s). The method behind the library was the immunoSEQ multiplex PCR assay. The multiplex PCR relied on a mix of 60 forward primers for TCR Vbeta segments and 13 reverse primers for TCR Jbeta segments. TCRdb took over this immuneACCESS table, retaining in-frame rearrangements with V and J assigned. Such tables are incomplete; in checked studies, under half of the missing clones stem from an unresolved V gene, and the remainder is unexplained. Within this sample are 130,000 or so clones, with around 77% of them counted one time only. Together, the top ten hold 0.94% of the sample. What was sequenced was PBMCs. Receptor source: an older woman in good health and CMV-seronegative.

This clone was found a few times. This chain joins TRBV19 and TRBJ1-4, with 8 positions matching TRBD1. The germline V gene has CDR1 LNHDA and CDR2 SQIVND (reference sequence). This CDR3 is 15 amino acids long. V lost 4 bases, J lost 5 bases, and 6 bases stayed unmatched. The DNA for the CDR3 is TGTGCCAGTAGTACACGGACAGGGCGCAATGAAAAACTGTTTTTT. This codes for CASSTRTGRNEKLFF.

The gene calls are TRBV5-1 and TRBJ2-2; TRBD1 agrees at 8 bases. Unmatched junction bases numbered 7, after V lost 2 bases and J lost 4 bases. The CDR3 has 16 residues. Per the germline V gene, CDR1 is SGHRS and CDR2 is YFSETQ. The chain's CDR3 is CASSFGGTGSTGELFF. The CDR3, as DNA: TGCGCCAGCAGCTTTGGGGGGACAGGATCCACCGGGGAGCTGTTTTTT.

The V and J genes are TRBV2 and TRBJ1-1, with a tentative D call TRBD1 (6 bases). CDR1 is SNHLY and CDR2 is FYNNEI in the germline V gene. The CDR3 sequence is 13 residues long. Trimming took 8 bases from V and 0 from J, leaving 10 bases between them. The DNA of the CDR3 is TGTGCCAGCCTTCGACAGGTGAACACTGAAGCTTTCTTT. It encodes CASLRQVNTEAFF.

The chain links TRBV14 to TRBJ1-4; D call uncertain. Germline V gene lookup returns CDR1 SGHDN and CDR2 FVKESK. The CDR3 is 15 amino acids. V was shortened by 3 bases and J by 3 bases, with 11 bases between the two germline ends. CDR3 bases: TGTGCCAGCAGCCAGAGGCGGCAGCCTAATGAAAAACTGTTTTTT. As protein: CASSQRRQPNEKLFF.

This sequence joins TRBV29-1 and TRBJ2-1; 12 bases agree with TRBD2. The CDR3 covers 12 residues. Germline CDR1 is SQVTM and CDR2 is ANQGSEA. Losses at the gene ends were 6 bases for V and 6 bases for J; bases not matched to a gene: 0. The CDR3 loop reads CSVTSGSNEQFF. In nucleotides, the CDR3 is TGCAGCGTGACTAGCGGGAGCAATGAGCAGTTCTTC.

The chain carries TRBV5-1 and TRBJ2-3; TRBD2 matches 9 bases. Trimming at V came to 4 bases and at J to 2 bases, leaving 8 bases not matched to a gene. This CDR3 comprises 16 residues. Per germline, CDR1 SGHRS and CDR2 YFSETQ. CDR3 amino acids: CASSMRLAGNTDTQYF. CDR3 DNA sequence: TGCGCCAGCAGCATGCGTCTAGCGGGGAACACAGATACGCAGTATTTT. Combining the CDR3 with reference TRBV5-1 and TRBJ2-3 gives the whole variable domain KAGVTQTPRYLIKTRGQQVTLSCSPISGHRSVSWYQQTPGQGLQFLFEYFSETQRNKGNFPGRFSGRQFSNSRSEMNVSTLELGDSALYLCASSMRLAGNTDTQYFGPGTRLTVL.

The chain links TRBV19 to TRBJ2-1; 7 nucleotides match TRBD1. From germline, CDR1 is LNHDA and CDR2 SQIVND (reference sequence). With 6 bases clipped from V and 2 bases from J, the junction kept 1 base outside the gene matches. This CDR3 spans 13 amino acids. The DNA for the CDR3 is TGTGCCAGTAGGGGGACAGCCTACAATGAGCAGTTCTTC. It yields the protein CASRGTAYNEQFF.

V is TRBV28 and J is TRBJ1-6, with 7 bases identical to TRBD1. CDR1 is MDHEN and CDR2 is SYDVKM in the germline V gene. This CDR3 has 18 residues. The J segment lost 10 bases and the V segment lost 4 bases, leaving 19 bases of the junction unmatched. CDR3 coding DNA: TGTGCCAGCAGTTGGGCCATACGGACGACAGGGAGTGGATCACCCCTCCACTTT. Protein sequence: CASSWAIRTTGSGSPLHF.

The DNA of the CDR3 is TGCGCCAGCAGCCAACCCGGACAGGGACGGACCGGGGAGCTGTTTTTT. Amino acid sequence: CASSQPGQGRTGELFF. This chain links TRBV4-1 with TRBJ2-2, with 8 bases aligning to TRBD1. V was clipped by 2 bases and J by 5 bases; unmatched bases: 7. CDR3 length equals 16 residues. Per germline, CDR1 MGHRA and CDR2 YSYEKL.

The chain is built from TRBV7-9 and TRBJ1-1; D is unresolved. The V gene's germline CDR1 is SEHNR and CDR2 FQNEAQ (reference sequence). V lost 0 bases and J lost 8, with 10 bases in between. The CDR3 length is 13 residues. CDR3 sequence reads: CASSLAIGREAFF. CDR3 nucleotide sequence: TGTGCCAGCAGCTTAGCTATCGGGAGGGAAGCTTTCTTT.

The chain uses TRBV4-1 and TRBJ2-5, with TRBD1 matching 10 bases. The J call may be incorrect, as the DNA end agrees better with TRBJ2-7. In germline, CDR1 is MGHRA, CDR2 YSYEKL. The CDR3 consists of 15 residues. The CDR3 DNA follows: TGCGCCAGCAGCCAAGAAGGGACAGGGGTCCTCGAGCAGTACTTC. Its protein product is CASSQEGTGVLEQYF.

This clone has more than one count but fewer than ten. The rearrangement links TRBV18 to TRBJ1-3; a possible D gene is TRBD1 (6 bases). V was cut by 6 bases and J by 4 bases, with 22 bases left in between. The CDR3 has 17 amino acids. Germline V CDR1 and CDR2: KGHSH, LQKENI. CDR3 in DNA: TGTGCCAGCTCCCAATTGGACAGTCAGACCCAAGGAAACACCATATATTTT. Translating it yields CASSQLDSQTQGNTIYF.

CDR3 nucleotides: TGTGCCAGCAGTTCTTCCCCTAGCGGGAGGGGTTACAATGAGCAGTTCTTC. Amino acids: CASSSSPSGRGYNEQFF. This chain joins TRBV28 and TRBJ2-1; 12 bases fit TRBD2. V shed 4 bases and J 4 bases; nucleotides not matched to a gene: 8. The germline gives CDR1 MDHEN, CDR2 SYDVKM. The CDR3 extends over 17 amino acids.

The V gene is TRBV11-3, the J gene TRBJ2-7; 9 bases agree with TRBD2. V shed 1 base and J 5 bases; nucleotides not matched to a gene: 15. The germline V gene encodes CDR1 SGHNT and CDR2 YENEEA. This CDR3 is 18 amino acids long. CDR3 sequence reads: CASSLGSPGLAPADEQYF. The CDR3 DNA reads as TGTGCCAGCAGCTTAGGGAGCCCGGGACTAGCTCCCGCCGACGAGCAGTACTTC.

This clone has just a few counts. Other DNA sequences in this specimen translate into the identical CDR3. This sequence joins TRBV6-5 and TRBJ1-5; D may be TRBD1 (5 bases). CDR3 length: 13 amino acids. V shed 2 bases and J shed 4 bases, with 6 bases lying between them. Germline loops: CDR1 MNHEY, CDR2 SVGAGI. The DNA for the CDR3 is TGTGCCAGCAGTTACCGGGGGAATCAGCCCCAGCATTTT. It yields the protein CASSYRGNQPQHF.

The rearrangement joins TRBV30 to TRBJ2-3, with D possibly TRBD2 on 5 matching bases. CDR1 and CDR2 (germline): GTSNPN, SVGIG (reference sequence). The V end lost 7 bases, the J end lost 3 bases, and 17 bases lay between the germline ends. This CDR3 region has 14 residues. CDR3 sequence reads: CALTTGPGTDTQYF. The CDR3 DNA sequence: TGTGCCTTGACCACCGGCCCGGGGACAGATACGCAGTATTTT.

The V call is TRBV14, the J call TRBJ2-3; 7 nucleotides match TRBD2. Trimming at V came to 0 bases and at J to 8 bases, leaving 8 bases not matched to a gene. The CDR3 has 15 residues. Germline V gives CDR1 SGHDN, CDR2 FVKESK. CDR3 amino acids: CASSQDRFGRITQYF. In DNA, the CDR3 is TGTGCCAGCAGCCAAGATCGATTCGGGAGGATTACGCAGTATTTT.

This chain uses TRBV29-1 with TRBJ2-7, with D tentatively TRBD1 (6 bases). This CDR3 has 13 amino acids. Germline assignment: CDR1 SQVTM and CDR2 ANQGSEA. Trimming pared 6 bases from V and 2 bases from J, leaving 14 bases between. In DNA, the CDR3 is TGCAGCGTCGAGACAGGCGTTACCTACGAGCAGTACTTC. This encodes CSVETGVTYEQYF.

This chain joins TRBV5-1 and TRBJ2-5; TRBD2 aligns across 7 bases. The junction had 10 bases not matched to a gene; V was cut back by 0 bases and J by 5 bases. The CDR3 runs to 16 residues. Germline loops: CDR1 SGHRS, CDR2 YFSETQ. The CDR3 loop reads CASSLGIDGRSETQYF. Written as DNA, the CDR3 is TGCGCCAGCAGCTTGGGTATCGACGGGAGGTCTGAGACCCAGTACTTC.

The chain links TRBV21-1 to TRBJ2-5; the table assigns TRBD1, which was not confirmed against the DNA. TRBV21-1 is a recognized pseudogene. This CDR3 has 17 residues. This chain's CDR3 is CASSLRIPGKGQETQYF. CDR3 nucleotides: TGTGCCAGCAGCCTTCGAATCCCAGGGAAAGGCCAAGAGACCCAGTACTTC.

This chain links TRBV2 with TRBJ2-7, with 7 bases aligning to TRBD1. Germline trimming cut 10 bases from V and 0 bases from J; bases unmatched to any gene: 21. The germline gives CDR1 SNHLY, CDR2 FYNNEI. This CDR3 region has 18 residues. CDR3 residues: CANTPSNRGKIFSYEQYF. The CDR3 bases are TGTGCCAACACACCTTCCAACAGGGGTAAGATATTCTCCTACGAGCAGTACTTC.

This clone came up a few times. The chain is built from TRBV7-9 and TRBJ1-4; D gene unclear. Germline CDR1 SEHNR, CDR2 FQNEAQ (reference sequence). Between the trimmed V and J ends, which lost 5 bases and 3 bases, there was a span of 10 bases. The CDR3 totals 14 residues. CDR3 sequence (DNA): TGTGCCAGCAGCCTCAGTATTGCTAATGAAAAACTGTTTTTT. Translated, it gives CASSLSIANEKLFF.

CDR3 residues: CASSRFGTGVNEKLFF. CDR3 sequence (DNA): TGCGCCAGCAGCCGTTTTGGGACAGGGGTAAATGAAAAACTGTTTTTT. The chain has TRBV4-1 and TRBJ1-4; TRBD1 matches at 10 bases. V lost 4 bases to trimming and J lost 5 bases; unmatched junction nucleotides: 7. Germline assignment: CDR1 MGHRA and CDR2 YSYEKL. The CDR3 totals 16 residues.

The genes are TRBV7-9 and TRBJ2-2, with 7 positions matching TRBD1. Germline V gene sequence: CDR1 SEHNR, CDR2 FQNEAQ (reference sequence). After removal of 2 bases from V and 6 bases from J, the junction contained 6 bases not matched to a gene. This CDR3 spans 15 amino acids. CDR3 DNA: TGTGCCAGCAGCTTACCCGGGACAGTGGCCGGGGAGCTGTTTTTT. It specifies CASSLPGTVAGELFF. The full variable domain, its missing parts supplied by reference TRBV7-9 and TRBJ2-2, is DTGVSQNPRHKITKRGQNVTFRCDPISEHNRLYWYRQTLGQGPEFLTYFQNEAQLEKSRLLSDRFSAERPKGSFSTLEIQRTEQGDSAMYLCASSLPGTVAGELFFGEGSRLTVL.

On this clone: Other DNA sequences in this sample translate to the same CDR3. CDR3 protein: CASSFGQGQETQYF. Written as DNA, the CDR3 is TGTGCCAGCAGCTTCGGACAGGGGCAAGAGACCCAGTACTTC. The chain uses TRBV7-9 and TRBJ2-5; 9 bases map to TRBD1. Germline CDR1 is SEHNR and CDR2 is FQNEAQ (reference sequence). The V gene end was trimmed by 3 bases and the J gene end by 2 bases; junction bases not matched to a gene: 1. This CDR3 region has 14 residues.

This chain uses TRBV13 with TRBJ2-6; TRBD1 aligns across 7 bases. The V segment lost 4 bases and the J segment 0 bases; nucleotides outside the gene matches: 6. CDR3 length: 17 amino acids. CDR1 is PRHDT and CDR2 is FYEKMQ in the germline V gene (reference sequence). CDR3 protein: CASSSGTDLSGANVLTF. Written as DNA, the CDR3 is TGTGCCAGCAGCTCGGGGACAGACCTCTCTGGGGCCAACGTCCTGACTTTC. Supplemented by reference TRBV13 and TRBJ2-6, the full variable domain reads AAGVIQSPRHLIKEKRETATLKCYPIPRHDTVYWYQQGPGQDPQFLISFYEKMQSDKGSIPDRFSAQQFSDYHSELNMSSLELGDSALYFCASSSGTDLSGANVLTFGAGSRLTVL.

The gene calls are TRBV5-1 and TRBJ2-3; possibly TRBD2 for D (6 bases). V was clipped by 0 bases and J by 3 bases, with 8 bases between them. This CDR3 comprises 14 residues. Germline V gives CDR1 SGHRS, CDR2 YFSETQ. For the CDR3, the DNA is TGCGCCAGCAGCTTGGTCCTAGCGACAGATACGCAGTATTTT. This translates into CASSLVLATDTQYF.

V gene TRBV4-1 combines with J gene TRBJ2-1; the D gene is possibly TRBD1 (6 bases). The CDR3 spans 16 residues. Trimming took off 0 bases at V and 7 bases at J, with 16 bases between the two ends. Germline assignment: CDR1 MGHRA and CDR2 YSYEKL. CDR3 bases: TGCGCCAGCAGCCAAGATGGCGCGCAGGGGTCGAATGAGCAGTTCTTC. Translating gives CASSQDGAQGSNEQFF.

This clone was seen only a few times. One junction end disagrees with the germline gene, perhaps due to a read error. Additional DNA sequences in this sample encode the identical CDR3. The rearrangement uses TRBV7-9 and TRBJ1-2; D may be TRBD1 (6 bases). The CDR3 is 12 residues long. Germline V gene sequence: CDR1 SEHNR, CDR2 FQNEAQ (reference sequence). For the CDR3, the DNA is TGTTCCAGCAGCCTAGGACAGAATGGCTACACCTTC. It yields the protein CSSSLGQNGYTF.

This clone was counted only a few times. The J gene is TRBJ2-5, the V gene TRBV28; TRBD2 might be the D (5 bases). V was cut by 3 bases and J by 2 bases, with 13 bases left in between. The CDR3 runs to 15 residues. CDR1 is MDHEN and CDR2 is SYDVKM in the germline V gene. The CDR3 sequence is CASSFEGGGQETQYF. DNA for the CDR3: TGTGCCAGCAGTTTCGAGGGCGGTGGTCAAGAGACCCAGTACTTC.

For this clone: Other DNA sequences in this sample translate to the same CDR3. The chain couples TRBV28 to TRBJ1-5; possibly TRBD1 for D (6 bases). The CDR3 consists of 14 residues. V was clipped by 2 bases and J by 6 bases, with 11 bases between them. Looked up from germline, CDR1 is MDHEN and CDR2 is SYDVKM. The CDR3 region has the DNA TGTGCCAGCAGTTTAGGCGGGGGCGGTCAGCCCCAGCATTTT. Its protein is CASSLGGGGQPQHF. Complete variable domain (other parts from reference TRBV28 and TRBJ1-5): DVKVTQSSRYLVKRTGEKVFLECVQDMDHENMFWYRQDPGLGLRLIYFSYDVKMKEKGDIPEGYSVSREKKERFSLILESASTNQTSMYLCASSLGGGGQPQHFGDGTRLSIL.

CDR3 sequence: CASSQAAGTSILNEQFF. For the CDR3, the DNA is TGCGCCAGCAGCCAAGCCGCCGGGACTAGTATACTGAATGAGCAGTTCTTC. The chain combines TRBV4-1 with TRBJ2-1; 8 positions match TRBD2. The CDR3 extends over 17 amino acids. The V gene end was trimmed by 1 base and the J gene end by 7 bases; junction bases not matched to a gene: 12. CDR1 and CDR2 from the germline V gene are MGHRA and YSYEKL.